One and the same sample provided the 19 T cell receptor beta chains below, sequenced in a study of blood T cell repertoires in COVID-19. TCRdb's copy holds only in-frame clones and misses some; the assay was immunoSEQ multiplex PCR. This sample carries about 300,000 clones, approximately 86% of them seen once, and the ten largest clones take over 1%. Material: peripheral blood. Receptor source: a man between 65 and 80 years old with acute or convalescent COVID-19.

The V and J genes are TRBV4-1 and TRBJ1-4, with 7 positions matching TRBD1. CDR1 MGHRA and CDR2 YSYEKL come from the germline V gene. The trim removed 0 bases at V and 8 bases at J, leaving 9 bases unmatched. This CDR3 has 16 residues. Written as DNA, the CDR3 is TGCGCCAGCAGCCAAGACTGGGGCAGGGGGAAAGAAAAACTGTTTTTT. This codes for CASSQDWGRGKEKLFF.

V gene TRBV24-1 combines with J gene TRBJ2-5; 10 bases fit TRBD1. This CDR3 is 15 amino acids long. CDR1 is KGHDR, CDR2 SFDVKD, per germline. V dropped 9 bases and J dropped 2; count of bases not matched to a gene: 8. The DNA for the CDR3 is TGTGCCACCTCCGCAGGGACAGGGGTTCAAGAGACCCAGTACTTC. This codes for CATSAGTGVQETQYF.

This clone was counted a few times. The gene calls are TRBV9 and TRBJ1-5, with TRBD1 identical over 9 bases. The J segment lost 0 bases and the V segment lost 3 bases, leaving 7 bases of the junction unmatched. CDR3 length: 17 amino acids. Per the germline V gene, CDR1 is SGDLS and CDR2 is YYNGEE. The CDR3 DNA sequence: TGTGCCAGCAGCGCCGGGACAGGGTCGTATAGCAATCAGCCCCAGCATTTT. Translated: CASSAGTGSYSNQPQHF.

The gene calls are TRBV27 and TRBJ2-7; 9 bases are a match to TRBD1. The germline V gene encodes CDR1 MNHEY and CDR2 SMNVEV (reference sequence). The length of the CDR3 is 14 residues. V gave up 6 bases and J gave up 0 bases; unmatched junction bases: 3. The CDR3 DNA reads as TGTGCCAGCAGGGGGACAGGGATCTCCTACGAGCAGTACTTC. Amino acids: CASRGTGISYEQYF.

This sequence joins TRBV27 and TRBJ2-3; D remains ambiguous. This CDR3 is built from 13 residues. Germline V gene sequence: CDR1 MNHEY, CDR2 SMNVEV (reference sequence). V was trimmed by 3 bases and J by 6 bases, leaving 10 bases between them. CDR3 DNA sequence: TGTGCCAGCAGTTTCTCCCTCCTGGATACGCAGTATTTT. This translates into CASSFSLLDTQYF.

V usage is TRBV27 and J usage is TRBJ1-2; 7 bases line up with TRBD1. The CDR3 contains 15 residues. V gave up 2 bases and J gave up 0 bases; unmatched junction bases: 3. Germline-derived CDR1 and CDR2 are MNHEY and SMNVEV (reference sequence). In DNA, the CDR3 is TGTGCCAGCAGTTTACGCAGGGGGACTAACTATGGCTACACCTTC. It encodes CASSLRRGTNYGYTF.

This chain links TRBV29-1 with TRBJ1-1, with D possibly TRBD1 on 6 matching bases. V was clipped by 4 bases and J by 1 base, with 16 bases between them. The CDR3 has 15 amino acids. Germline V gene sequence: CDR1 SQVTM, CDR2 ANQGSEA. CDR3 in amino acids: CSVGPRGGPNTEAFF. The CDR3 coding sequence is TGCAGCGTTGGCCCCCGGGGGGGGCCGAACACTGAAGCTTTCTTT.

The V call is TRBV24-1, the J call TRBJ2-3; TRBD1 aligns across 7 bases. Germline assignment: CDR1 KGHDR and CDR2 SFDVKD. The junction had 4 bases not matched to a gene; V was cut back by 9 bases and J by 2 bases. CDR3 size: 13 residues. In DNA form, the CDR3 reads TGTGCCACCGGGGACAGCTACACAGATACGCAGTATTTT. It yields the protein CATGDSYTDTQYF.

This clone appeared once. V is TRBV7-3 and J is TRBJ2-2; 7 positions match TRBD1. With 1 base clipped from V and 6 bases from J, the junction kept 14 bases outside the gene matches. The CDR3 totals 18 residues. Germline values: CDR1 SGHTA, CDR2 FQGTGA. CDR3 in amino acids: CASSLITANRGRAGELFF. The CDR3 DNA is TGTGCCAGCAGCTTAATAACCGCGAACAGGGGAAGAGCCGGGGAGCTGTTTTTT.

V and J are TRBV7-8 and TRBJ1-5, with D possibly matching TRBD1 (5 bases). This CDR3 comprises 19 residues. V was shortened by 4 bases and J by 4 bases, with 26 bases between the two germline ends. Germline V gives CDR1 SGHVS, CDR2 FQNEAQ. The CDR3 reads CASSSTYGRFDRSNQPQHF. The CDR3, as DNA: TGTGCCAGCAGCTCAACCTACGGCCGGTTTGACAGATCGAATCAGCCCCAGCATTTT.

This sequence joins TRBV9 and TRBJ1-2; TRBD1 matches at 8 bases. V lost 3 bases, J lost 4 bases, and 11 bases stayed unmatched. The CDR3 totals 16 residues. The germline gives CDR1 SGDLS, CDR2 YYNGEE. CDR3 protein: CASSAMDRERGYGYTF. CDR3 nucleotides: TGTGCCAGCAGCGCCATGGACAGGGAACGAGGCTATGGCTACACCTTC.

The J gene is TRBJ1-5, the V gene TRBV6-2 or TRBV6-3; TRBD1 might be the D (5 bases). V shed 4 bases and J shed 5 bases, with 12 bases lying between them. Germline CDR1 reads MNHEY; CDR2 reads SVGEGT. The length of the CDR3 is 14 residues. The CDR3 region has the DNA TGTGCCAGCAGTTTAATACAGGATTATCAGCCCCAGCATTTT. It is translated as CASSLIQDYQPQHF.

V is TRBV11-2 and J is TRBJ2-1, with a weak D call TRBD1 (6 bases). Looked up from germline, CDR1 is SGHAT and CDR2 is FQNNGV. The CDR3 runs 16 residues. Trimming took 5 bases from V and 2 from J, leaving 16 bases between them. In DNA, the CDR3 is TGTGCCAGCAGCCGGCCCCGACAGGCGGCCTACAATGAGCAGTTCTTC. This translates into CASSRPRQAAYNEQFF.

The chain couples TRBV5-5 to TRBJ1-2, with TRBD1 identical over 10 bases. This CDR3 spans 16 amino acids. Germline V gives CDR1 SGHKS, CDR2 YYEKEE (reference sequence). The V gene end was trimmed by 3 bases and the J gene end by 4 bases; junction bases not matched to a gene: 9. CDR3 nucleotide sequence: TGTGCCAGCAGCTCGGACAGGGGGTCCCCAATCTATGGCTACACCTTC. This encodes CASSSDRGSPIYGYTF.

The chain recombines TRBV7-3 with TRBJ1-1; D may be TRBD1 (6 bases). Germline-derived CDR1 and CDR2 are SGHTA and FQGTGA. The CDR3 loop spans 15 amino acids. V dropped 6 bases and J dropped 1 base, with 15 bases sitting between them. CDR3 sequence: CASRRGGPSNTEAFF. CDR3 bases: TGTGCCAGCAGGAGGGGGGGACCCTCGAACACTGAAGCTTTCTTT.

J is TRBJ2-3 and V is TRBV7-3; 11 nucleotides agree with TRBD2. V was clipped by 4 bases and J by 2 bases; unmatched bases: 2. Germline V lookup: CDR1 SGHTA, CDR2 FQGTGA. The CDR3 spans 15 residues. The CDR3 region has the DNA TGTGCCAGCAGCTCGGGACTAGCGGACACAGATACGCAGTATTTT. Its protein is CASSSGLADTDTQYF.

V gene TRBV19 combines with J gene TRBJ1-2; 7 nucleotides match TRBD1. Germline V CDR1 and CDR2: LNHDA, SQIVND (reference sequence). CDR3 length equals 13 residues. V was pared by 5 bases and J by 7 bases, with 7 bases of the junction left unmatched. CDR3 DNA: TGTGCCAGTAGTGTTAACAGGGGAGGTGGCTACACCTTC. This codes for CASSVNRGGGYTF.

The chain combines TRBV2 with TRBJ1-5; TRBD1 is a possible D gene (6 bases). Trimming took off 3 bases at V and 11 bases at J, with 14 bases between the two ends. This CDR3 has 13 amino acids. Germline V gene data show CDR1 as SNHLY and CDR2 as FYNNEI. CDR3 DNA sequence: TGTGCCAGCAGTGACACGATGGACAGCACCCAGCATTTT. Its protein product is CASSDTMDSTQHF.

This chain connects TRBV3-1 (or the pseudogene TRBV3-2) to TRBJ2-1, with D uncertain. The CDR3 has 12 residues. Germline lookup yields CDR1 LGHDT and CDR2 YNNKEL (reference sequence). The ends were cut back, 4 bases at V and 7 bases at J, with 8 bases in the middle. The CDR3: CASSRSGNEQFF. In DNA, the CDR3 is TGTGCCAGCAGCCGGAGTGGAAATGAGCAGTTCTTC.